This T cell receptor (beta chain) was identified during a study of T-cell reconstitution after alpha-beta-depleted transplantation in children. The germline V gene has CDR1 LGHDT and CDR2 YNNKEL (reference sequence). The V and J ends lost 3 bases and 7 bases respectively, with 19 bases between them. The CDR3 loop spans 16 amino acids. As it was prepared, the TCRbeta library received unique molecular identifiers. TCRdb redid the calling of the PCR reads with MiXCR, one entry per CDR3 protein. Of about 540,000 distinct CDR3 sequences in the sample, about 16% are singletons; the top ten hold 3% to 4%. The receptor comes from a human donor who donated a stem cell graft to a child with acute lymphoblastic leukemia. The chain has TRBV3-1 and TRBJ2-1, with D possibly matching TRBD2 (5 bases). Sequencing used PBMCs from the stem cell graft donor, obtained from the stem cell graft. The CDR3 sequence is CASSHSGLGSTNEQFF. DNA of the CDR3: TGTGCCAGCAGCCACAGCGGACTTGGGTCGACAAATGAGCAGTTCTTC.